A single sample is the source of the 3 T cell receptor beta chains below, sequenced in a study of tumor-infiltrating lymphocytes in oesophageal squamous cell carcinoma. A single record per CDR3 protein comes from TCRdb applying MiXCR to the PCR reads. The sample yields about 21,000 distinct CDR3 sequences, approximately 40% seen once. Sequencing was done on a sample of normal esophageal tissue next to the tumor. These receptors were collected from a male donor with esophageal squamous cell carcinoma.

This clonotype showed up just a few times. The chain combines TRBV28 with TRBJ2-5; 10 bases align to TRBD2. The germline gives CDR1 MDHEN, CDR2 SYDVKM. CDR3 length: 15 residues. Trimming removed 2 bases from V and 0 bases from J; junction bases left unmatched: 0. The CDR3 here is CASSLGLADQETQYF. The CDR3 bases are TGTGCCAGCAGTTTAGGACTAGCGGACCAAGAGACCCAGTACTTC.

This clonotype came up once. The genes are TRBV7-9 and TRBJ2-3, with D possibly being TRBD2 (6 bases). Germline V lookup: CDR1 SEHNR, CDR2 FQNEAQ (reference sequence). The CDR3 extends over 14 amino acids. V lost 3 bases and J 4 bases, leaving 11 bases between the germline ends. CDR3 region: CASSFDWEADTQYF. The CDR3 nucleotides read TGTGCCAGCAGCTTTGATTGGGAGGCAGATACGCAGTATTTT. Full variable domain (outside the CDR3, taken from reference TRBV7-9 and TRBJ2-3): DTGVSQNPRHKITKRGQNVTFRCDPISEHNRLYWYRQTLGQGPEFLTYFQNEAQLEKSRLLSDRFSAERPKGSFSTLEIQRTEQGDSAMYLCASSFDWEADTQYFGPGTRLTVL.

This clonotype was seen ten or more times. The rearrangement joins TRBV12-3 or TRBV12-4 to TRBJ2-1; 11 nucleotides line up with TRBD2. The length of the CDR3 is 18 residues. V was clipped by 2 bases and J by 0 bases; unmatched bases: 6. The CDR3 protein is CASSLRASGRSSYNEQFF. CDR3 coding DNA: TGTGCCAGCAGTTTACGGGCTAGCGGGAGGAGCTCCTACAATGAGCAGTTCTTC.